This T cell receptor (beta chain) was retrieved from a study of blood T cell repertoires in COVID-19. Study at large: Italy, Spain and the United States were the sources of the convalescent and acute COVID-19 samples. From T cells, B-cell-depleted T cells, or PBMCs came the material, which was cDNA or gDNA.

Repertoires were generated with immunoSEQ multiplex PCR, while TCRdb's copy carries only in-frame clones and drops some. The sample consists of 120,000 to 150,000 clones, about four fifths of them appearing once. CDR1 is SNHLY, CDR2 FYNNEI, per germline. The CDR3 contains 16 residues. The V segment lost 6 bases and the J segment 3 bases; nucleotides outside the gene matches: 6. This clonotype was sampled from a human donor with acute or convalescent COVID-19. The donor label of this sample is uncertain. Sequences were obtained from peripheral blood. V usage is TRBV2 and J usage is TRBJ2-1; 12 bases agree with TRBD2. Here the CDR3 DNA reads TGTGCCAGCAGGGAGACTAGCGGGGGCCTCTACAATGAGCAGTTCTTC. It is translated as CASRETSGGLYNEQFF.